The source of this T cell receptor beta chain is a study of blood T cell repertoires in COVID-19. As handled by the study authors: From reference gene primer amplification, estimates of nucleated cell counts were derived. Profiling relied on immunoSEQ multiplex PCR, and the TCRdb table lists in-frame clones only, not all of them. D and trimming come from the DNA, and the V and J calls and clone size come from that table. The sample yields about 250,000 clones, about nine tenths seen once. Self-reported history from a screening survey and questionnaire set each donor's cohort. Recovered status in Cohort 3 required two negative PCRs, clearance, or symptom resolution. This clone was counted only a few times. What was sequenced was PBMCs or T cells enriched from blood (not recorded which). This clonotype originated in a man aged 35 to 55 who had recovered from COVID-19.

The CDR3 DNA follows: TGCGCCAGCAGTGAGGCTAACAGGGGCGCCTACGAGCAGTACTTC. As protein: CASSEANRGAYEQYF. This chain joins TRBV10-2 and TRBJ2-7, with 7 bases aligning to TRBD1. CDR3 size: 15 residues. With V trimmed by 2 bases and J by 2 bases, 6 bases remained unmatched. Germline loops: CDR1 WSHSY, CDR2 SAAADI.